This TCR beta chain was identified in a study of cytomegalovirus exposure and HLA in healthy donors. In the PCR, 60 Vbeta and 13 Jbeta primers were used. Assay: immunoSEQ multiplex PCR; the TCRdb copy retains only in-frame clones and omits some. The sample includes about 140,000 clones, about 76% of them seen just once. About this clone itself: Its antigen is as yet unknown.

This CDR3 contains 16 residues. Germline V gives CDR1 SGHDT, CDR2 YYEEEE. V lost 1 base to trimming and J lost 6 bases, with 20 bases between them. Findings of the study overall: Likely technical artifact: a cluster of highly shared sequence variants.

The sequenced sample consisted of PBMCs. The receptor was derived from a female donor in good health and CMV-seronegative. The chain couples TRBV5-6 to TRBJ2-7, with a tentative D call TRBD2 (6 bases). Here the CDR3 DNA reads TGTGCCAGCAGCTTGAGGGTGTTCGGCAGGGACTCCGAGCAGTACTTC. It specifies CASSLRVFGRDSEQYF.